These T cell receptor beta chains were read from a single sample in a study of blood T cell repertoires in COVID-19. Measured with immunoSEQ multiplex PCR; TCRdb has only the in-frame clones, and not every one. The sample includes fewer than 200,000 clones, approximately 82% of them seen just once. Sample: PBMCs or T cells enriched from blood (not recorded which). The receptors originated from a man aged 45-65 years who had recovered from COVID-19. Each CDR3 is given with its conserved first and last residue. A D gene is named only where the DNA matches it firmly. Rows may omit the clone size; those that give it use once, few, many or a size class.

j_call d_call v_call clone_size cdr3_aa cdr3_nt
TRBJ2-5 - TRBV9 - CASSPQVGQPSQETQYF TGTGCCAGCAGCCCCCAAGTCGGACAACCATCGCAAGAGACCCAGTACTTC
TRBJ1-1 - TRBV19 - CASSDHGAGRATEAFF TGTGCCAGTAGCGACCATGGGGCAGGGAGGGCCACTGAAGCTTTCTTT
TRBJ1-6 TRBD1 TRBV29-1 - CSVAGQGINSPLHF TGCAGCGTTGCTGGACAGGGGATTAATTCACCCCTCCACTTT
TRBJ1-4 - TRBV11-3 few CASSRGVGEKLFF TGTGCCAGCAGCAGAGGAGTCGGGGAAAAACTGTTTTTT
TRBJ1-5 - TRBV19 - CASSIYGQNSNQPQHF TGTGCCAGTAGTATATACGGACAGAATAGCAATCAGCCCCAGCATTTT
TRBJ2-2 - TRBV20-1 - CSASRPGTGELFF TGCAGTGCCAGTCGACCGGGCACCGGGGAGCTGTTTTTT
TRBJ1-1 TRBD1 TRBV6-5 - CASYRGFTEAFF TGTGCCAGCTACAGGGGGTTCACTGAAGCTTTCTTT
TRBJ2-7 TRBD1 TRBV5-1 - CASSSTGNEQYF TGCGCCAGCAGTTCGACAGGGAACGAGCAGTACTTC
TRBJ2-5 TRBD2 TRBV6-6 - CASSYGGGQETQYF TGTGCCAGCAGTTACGGGGGAGGGCAAGAGACCCAGTACTTC
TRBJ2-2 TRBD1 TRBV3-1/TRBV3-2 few CASSQETGGNTGELFF TGTGCCAGCAGCCAGGAAACAGGGGGCAACACCGGGGAGCTGTTTTTT
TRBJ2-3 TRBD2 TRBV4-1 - CASSQDPTSGGAGDTQYF TGCGCCAGCAGCCAAGATCCGACTAGCGGGGGGGCAGGCGATACGCAGTATTTT
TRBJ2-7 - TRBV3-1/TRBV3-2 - CASSQVQRNYEQYF TGTGCCAGCAGCCAAGTACAGAGAAACTACGAGCAGTACTTC
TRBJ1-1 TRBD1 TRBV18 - CASSPRTGVNTEAFF TGTGCCAGCTCACCACGAACAGGGGTGAACACTGAAGCTTTCTTT
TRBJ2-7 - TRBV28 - CASSLRREQYF TGTGCCAGCAGTTTACGGAGGGAGCAGTACTTC
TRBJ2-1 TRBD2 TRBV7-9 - CASSLGASGGNEQFF TGTGCCAGCAGCTTAGGGGCTAGCGGAGGGAATGAGCAGTTCTTC
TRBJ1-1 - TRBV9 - CASSPRNTEAFF TGTGCCAGCAGCCCGAGGAACACTGAAGCTTTCTTT
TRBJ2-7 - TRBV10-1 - CASSEGGAPYEQYF TGCGCCAGCAGTGAAGGAGGAGCGCCCTACGAGCAGTACTTC
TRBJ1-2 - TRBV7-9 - CASSLDAGSTGGYTF TGTGCCAGCAGCTTAGATGCGGGATCTACGGGGGGCTACACCTTC
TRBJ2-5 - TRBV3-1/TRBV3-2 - CASSHMGARQETQYF TGTGCCAGCAGCCATATGGGGGCCCGCCAAGAGACCCAGTACTTC